Listed here are 15 T cell receptor beta chains from one sample, sequenced in a study of blood T cell repertoires in COVID-19 (TCRdb year 2020). The library came from the immunoSEQ multiplex PCR assay. TCRdb carries this immuneACCESS record with in-frame sequences only. Its versions omit some clonotypes, under half of them owing to an unresolved V gene in the studies checked, with the rest unexplained. A total of about 200,000 clones appear in this sample, 70% to 85% of them only once. The top ten constitute over 10% of the sample. The sequenced material came from peripheral blood. The source of these receptors is a human donor in a cohort sampled during active COVID-19.

The chain couples TRBV7-2 to TRBJ1-4; TRBD1 agrees at 8 bases. Germline V CDR1 and CDR2: SGHTA, FQGNSA. The CDR3 is 16 residues long. V was pared by 2 bases and J by 11 bases, with 13 bases of the junction left unmatched. This chain's CDR3 is CASSLYGGQAHGKLFF. The CDR3 DNA is TGTGCCAGCAGCTTATATGGGGGACAGGCCCACGGGAAACTGTTTTTT.

The rearrangement links TRBV11-2 to TRBJ2-7, with D possibly matching TRBD1 (6 bases). Germline values: CDR1 SGHAT, CDR2 FQNNGV. With 4 bases removed from V and 1 base from J, the gap between germline ends came to 8 bases. The length of the CDR3 is 13 residues. The CDR3 nucleotides are TGTGCCAGCAGCTGGACAGCTTCCTACGAGCAGTACTTC. Translated: CASSWTASYEQYF.

This clone was recorded a few times. DNA for the CDR3: TGTGCCAGCAGCTTAGTCCCTCTAGCGGGGATCTACAATGAGCAGTTCTTC. It is translated as CASSLVPLAGIYNEQFF. The chain recombines TRBV7-2 with TRBJ2-1; 9 bases map to TRBD2. Germline V lookup: CDR1 SGHTA, CDR2 FQGNSA. The ends lost 1 base at V and 3 bases at J; junction bases unmatched: 7. This CDR3 comprises 17 residues.

V is TRBV27 and J is TRBJ2-1, with 12 bases lining up with TRBD2. The CDR3 spans 15 residues. From germline, CDR1 is MNHEY and CDR2 SMNVEV (reference sequence). After removal of 5 bases from V and 12 bases from J, the junction contained 11 bases not matched to a gene. The CDR3 region is CASSLAGGPLTGQFF. CDR3 coding DNA: TGTGCCAGCAGTCTAGCGGGAGGGCCATTAACTGGGCAGTTCTTC.

The rearrangement links TRBV4-1 to TRBJ1-4, with D maybe TRBD1 (6 bases). The CDR3 loop spans 15 amino acids. V lost 3 bases to trimming and J lost 4 bases, with 12 bases between them. From germline, CDR1 is MGHRA and CDR2 YSYEKL. CDR3 amino acids: CASSQQDRHNEKLFF. The CDR3 coding sequence is TGCGCCAGCAGCCAGCAGGACAGACATAATGAAAAACTGTTTTTT.

The V gene is TRBV5-8, the J gene TRBJ1-3; weak D call: TRBD1 (5 bases). The CDR3 consists of 13 residues. V was trimmed by 5 bases and J by 1 base, leaving 7 bases between them. Germline assignment: CDR1 SGHTS and CDR2 YDEGEE. CDR3 in DNA: TGTGCCAGCAGTCGGGGGTCTGGAAACACCATATATTTT. Amino acids: CASSRGSGNTIYF.

This chain uses TRBV6-6 with TRBJ2-3; TRBD2 agrees at 13 bases. The junction had 3 bases not matched to a gene; V was cut back by 3 bases and J by 3 bases. The CDR3 loop spans 16 amino acids. From germline, CDR1 is MNHNY and CDR2 SVGAGI (reference sequence). CDR3 coding DNA: TGTGCCAGCAGTTATGGACTAGCGGGAGTGACAGATACGCAGTATTTT. Amino acids: CASSYGLAGVTDTQYF.

The chain is built from TRBV18 and TRBJ2-1, with 7 nucleotides matching TRBD1. The V gene end was trimmed by 1 base and the J gene end by 10 bases; junction bases not matched to a gene: 16. CDR1 and CDR2 (germline): KGHSH, LQKENI. The CDR3 has 17 amino acids. CDR3 DNA: TGTGCCAGCTCACCACGGGGAACAGGGGTTCGATCCACCGAGCAGTTCTTC. Amino acids: CASSPRGTGVRSTEQFF.

This chain connects TRBV11-2 to TRBJ2-1; TRBD2 agrees at 10 bases. Losses at the gene ends were 2 bases for V and 4 bases for J; bases not matched to a gene: 11. The CDR3 length is 18 residues. Germline V gene sequence: CDR1 SGHAT, CDR2 FQNNGV. The CDR3 DNA follows: TGTGCCAGCAGCTTAAGTCTAGCGGGAGTCCCGTTGTACAATGAGCAGTTCTTC. This gives the protein CASSLSLAGVPLYNEQFF.

V and J are TRBV5-1 and TRBJ2-5; D might be TRBD1 (6 bases). Trimming removed 4 bases at V and 5 bases at J, with 12 bases between. This CDR3 region has 13 residues. Germline CDR1 is SGHRS and CDR2 is YFSETQ. The CDR3 sequence: CASSPGVLETQYF. For the CDR3, the DNA is TGCGCCAGCAGCCCAGGGGTGTTGGAGACCCAGTACTTC.

The CDR3 loop is CATSDTSGHSYEQYF. The CDR3 region has the DNA TGTGCCACCAGTGACACTAGCGGCCACTCCTACGAGCAGTACTTC. The J gene is TRBJ2-7, the V gene TRBV24-1; 8 bases line up with TRBD2. The CDR3 spans 15 residues. Unmatched junction bases numbered 4, after V lost 4 bases and J lost 0 bases. Germline V gives CDR1 KGHDR, CDR2 SFDVKD.

The J gene is TRBJ1-4, the V gene TRBV25-1, with no clear D. The germline V gene encodes CDR1 MGHDK and CDR2 SYGVNS. V was trimmed by 4 bases and J by 0 bases, leaving 9 bases between them. The CDR3 length is 15 residues. CDR3 in amino acids: CASSGRGATNEKLFF. The CDR3 DNA sequence: TGTGCCAGCAGTGGCCGGGGAGCAACTAATGAAAAACTGTTTTTT.

CDR3 protein: CASKTPGTGGDEQFF. In DNA, the CDR3 is TGTGCCAGCAAAACCCCCGGGACAGGGGGCGATGAGCAGTTCTTC. The gene calls are TRBV27 and TRBJ2-1; 12 bases line up with TRBD1. Germline V gene data show CDR1 as MNHEY and CDR2 as SMNVEV (reference sequence). V dropped 7 bases and J dropped 8; count of bases not matched to a gene: 9. This CDR3 comprises 15 residues.

This chain links TRBV2 with TRBJ2-1; D is possibly TRBD2 (6 bases). The V gene's germline CDR1 is SNHLY and CDR2 FYNNEI. V was clipped by 6 bases and J by 9 bases, with 6 bases between them. The CDR3 is made up of 10 amino acids. DNA for the CDR3: TGTGCCAGCAGCGGGGGTGAGCAGTTCTTC. Protein sequence: CASSGGEQFF. Looking up the rest from reference TRBV2 and TRBJ2-1 gives the full variable domain: EPEVTQTPSHQVTQMGQEVILRCVPISNHLYFYWYRQILGQKVEFLVSFYNNEISEKSEIFDDQFSVERPDGSNFTLKIRSTKLEDSAMYFCASSGGEQFFGPGTRLTVL.

This chain connects TRBV9 to TRBJ2-3; 7 positions agree with TRBD2. V was clipped by 4 bases and J by 4 bases; unmatched bases: 9. The CDR3 consists of 15 residues. Per germline, CDR1 SGDLS and CDR2 YYNGEE. The DNA for the CDR3 is TGTGCCAGCAGCCCGACCGGGAGGACCCCAGATACGCAGTATTTT. Protein: CASSPTGRTPDTQYF. Combining the CDR3 with reference TRBV9 and TRBJ2-3 gives the whole variable domain DSGVTQTPKHLITATGQRVTLRCSPRSGDLSVYWYQQSLDQGLQFLIQYYNGEERAKGNILERFSAQQFPDLHSELNLSSLELGDSALYFCASSPTGRTPDTQYFGPGTRLTVL.